Below are 30 T cell receptor beta chains sequenced from a single sample in a study of blood T cell repertoires in COVID-19. TCRdb's copy holds only in-frame clones and misses some; the assay was immunoSEQ multiplex PCR. The repertoire holds some 120,000 clones, with less than 95% as singletons. Specimen: peripheral blood. The receptor source for this set is a human donor with active COVID-19. The donor label of this sample is uncertain.

This chain uses TRBV2 with TRBJ2-5, with TRBD1 matching 7 bases. The length of the CDR3 is 13 residues. After removal of 4 bases from V and 4 bases from J, the junction contained 3 bases not matched to a gene. Germline V gene lookup returns CDR1 SNHLY and CDR2 FYNNEI. The chain's CDR3 is CASSANRGETQYF. CDR3 coding DNA: TGTGCCAGCAGTGCTAACAGGGGAGAGACCCAGTACTTC. Using reference TRBV2 and TRBJ2-5 for the parts outside the CDR3, the full variable domain is EPEVTQTPSHQVTQMGQEVILRCVPISNHLYFYWYRQILGQKVEFLVSFYNNEISEKSEIFDDQFSVERPDGSNFTLKIRSTKLEDSAMYFCASSANRGETQYFGPGTRLLVL.

The V call is TRBV28, the J call TRBJ1-6, with 7 bases matching TRBD1. Germline CDR1 and CDR2: MDHEN and SYDVKM. The V segment lost 6 bases and the J segment 10 bases; nucleotides outside the gene matches: 9. The CDR3 is 14 residues long. The CDR3, as DNA: TGTGCCAGCAGGCGACAGGGTCGAAGCTCACCCCTCCACTTT. Translating gives CASRRQGRSSPLHF.

V gene TRBV7-2 combines with J gene TRBJ1-1; D remains unclear. This CDR3 comprises 15 residues. Trimming took off 5 bases at V and 1 base at J, with 14 bases between the two ends. The germline gives CDR1 SGHTA, CDR2 FQGNSA. CDR3 bases: TGTGCCAGCAGCCCTTTCTTAGGGAGGAACACTGAAGCTTTCTTT. This codes for CASSPFLGRNTEAFF.

V is TRBV3-1 (or the pseudogene TRBV3-2) and J is TRBJ1-4, with D maybe TRBD1 (5 bases). This CDR3 has 13 residues. Trimming removed 4 bases from V and 7 bases from J, with 10 bases in between. Germline assignment: CDR1 LGHDT and CDR2 YNNKEL (reference sequence). The CDR3 protein is CASSLNRGEKLFF. The DNA of the CDR3 is TGTGCCAGCAGCCTAAATAGGGGTGAAAAACTGTTTTTT.

V and J are TRBV7-8 and TRBJ1-3; 9 nucleotides line up with TRBD1. This CDR3 region has 17 residues. V was pared by 5 bases and J by 2 bases, with 10 bases of the junction left unmatched. The germline V gene has CDR1 SGHVS and CDR2 FQNEAQ. The CDR3 is CASSQPAQGAPGNTIYF. The DNA of the CDR3 is TGTGCCAGCAGCCAGCCTGCACAGGGGGCGCCTGGAAACACCATATATTTT.

The table lists this clone with a few counts. CDR3 coding DNA: TGTGCCAGCAGCGTGCGACTAGTAGGGAATGAGCAGTTCTTC. Protein product: CASSVRLVGNEQFF. The chain recombines TRBV9 with TRBJ2-1, with a possible D match to TRBD2 (6 bases). The CDR3 loop spans 14 amino acids. Germline V CDR1 and CDR2: SGDLS, YYNGEE. Trimming pared 2 bases from V and 7 bases from J, leaving 13 bases between.

This chain joins TRBV5-1 and TRBJ2-3; 14 bases align to TRBD2. The CDR3 extends over 18 amino acids. The V and J ends lost 0 bases and 5 bases, in that order; junction bases with no gene match: 8. Germline CDR1 and CDR2: SGHRS and YFSETQ. The CDR3 nucleotides are TGCGCCAGCAGCTTGGCCCACAAGACTAGCGGGGGGGGAGATACGCAGTATTTT. It codes for CASSLAHKTSGGGDTQYF.

This clone was seen more than once but under ten times. The chain combines TRBV15 with TRBJ1-2; D possibly corresponds to TRBD1 (5 bases). The CDR3 totals 13 residues. With 0 bases removed from V and 6 bases from J, the gap between germline ends came to 8 bases. Germline V gene data show CDR1 as LNHNV and CDR2 as YYDKDF (reference sequence). The CDR3 loop reads CATSREEGDGYTF. CDR3 sequence (DNA): TGTGCCACCAGCAGAGAGGAAGGGGATGGCTACACCTTC.

This chain links TRBV6-5 with TRBJ1-4; possibly TRBD1 for D (6 bases). This CDR3 comprises 13 residues. Trimming removed 2 bases at V and 11 bases at J, with 12 bases between. In germline, CDR1 is MNHEY, CDR2 SVGAGI. The CDR3 reads CASSYGTSGKLFF. The DNA for the CDR3 is TGTGCCAGCAGTTACGGGACATCTGGCAAACTGTTTTTT.

CDR3 region: CASSPIGSGGEETQYF. The CDR3 DNA reads as TGTGCCAGCAGTCCCATCGGTAGCGGGGGGGAAGAGACCCAGTACTTC. The V and J genes are TRBV3-1 (or the pseudogene TRBV3-2) and TRBJ2-5; 11 nucleotides agree with TRBD2. The ends lost 6 bases at V and 3 bases at J; junction bases unmatched: 9. The CDR3 is 16 amino acids. CDR1 is LGHDT, CDR2 YNNKEL, per germline (reference sequence).

J is TRBJ1-3 and V is TRBV7-2, with D possibly TRBD1 on 6 matching bases. Trimming removed 5 bases at V and 3 bases at J, with 14 bases between. Germline V CDR1 and CDR2: SGHTA, FQGNSA. This CDR3 has 15 residues. This CDR3 is CASSEGRGGGNTIYF. As DNA, the CDR3 is TGTGCCAGCAGCGAGGGCCGAGGGGGTGGAAACACCATATATTTT.

The chain couples TRBV27 to TRBJ1-1; D may be TRBD1 (5 bases). Germline CDR1 MNHEY, CDR2 SMNVEV (reference sequence). The CDR3 totals 13 residues. V dropped 10 bases and J dropped 5 bases, with 17 bases sitting between them. In DNA form, the CDR3 reads TGTGCCACCCACGGACGGGGGGGGACTGAAGCTTTCTTT. It yields the protein CATHGRGGTEAFF.

The chain carries TRBV3-1 (or the pseudogene TRBV3-2) and TRBJ2-7; unclear D gene. The V end lost 0 bases, the J end lost 3 bases, and 9 bases lay between the germline ends. The CDR3 sequence is 14 residues long. The germline CDR1 and CDR2 sequences are LGHDT and YNNKEL (reference sequence). CDR3 nucleotides: TGTGCCAGCAGCCAAGAGGTCAGAAACTACGAGCAGTACTTC. Its protein is CASSQEVRNYEQYF.

The chain has TRBV3-1 (or the pseudogene TRBV3-2) and TRBJ2-2; TRBD2 aligns across 15 bases. Germline loops: CDR1 LGHDT, CDR2 YNNKEL (reference sequence). The CDR3 covers 16 residues. The V segment lost 2 bases and the J segment 6 bases; nucleotides outside the gene matches: 1. The CDR3 DNA is TGTGCCAGCAGCCAACGGACTAGCGGGGGGGCCGGGGAGCTGTTTTTT. Amino acid sequence: CASSQRTSGGAGELFF.

The chain has TRBV4-3 and TRBJ1-4; tentatively, D is TRBD1 (5 bases). Germline V gives CDR1 LGHNA, CDR2 YSLEER. The CDR3 length is 14 residues. Trimming stripped 8 bases from V and 6 bases from J, with 16 bases between. DNA for the CDR3: TGCGCCAGCTGGTTGGGGCCCTGGGATGAAAAACTGTTTTTT. Encoded protein: CASWLGPWDEKLFF.

The chain is built from TRBV7-7 and TRBJ2-1; TRBD1 matches 9 bases. V was clipped by 1 base and J by 9 bases; unmatched bases: 7. Per germline, CDR1 SSHAT and CDR2 FNYEAQ (reference sequence). The CDR3 spans 15 residues. In nucleotides, the CDR3 is TGTGCCAGCAGCTTAGGGGGGGGGACAGGGACTGAGCAGTTCTTC. Protein product: CASSLGGGTGTEQFF. The full variable domain, in which reference TRBV7-7 and TRBJ2-1 provide the parts outside the CDR3, is GAGVSQSPRYKVTKRGQDVTLRCDPISSHATLYWYQQALGQGPEFLTYFNYEAQPDKSGLPSDRFSAERPEGSISTLTIQRTEQRDSAMYRCASSLGGGTGTEQFFGPGTRLTVL.

V gene TRBV6-1 combines with J gene TRBJ1-2; 7 bases fit TRBD1. The CDR3 extends over 15 amino acids. With V trimmed by 3 bases and J by 3 bases, 7 bases remained unmatched. Looked up from germline, CDR1 is MNHNS and CDR2 is SASEGT. CDR3 protein: CASSDHERGHYGYTF. The CDR3 DNA follows: TGTGCCAGCAGTGATCATGAAAGGGGGCACTATGGCTACACCTTC.

This chain joins TRBV10-3 and TRBJ1-2, with unresolved D. The CDR3 has 15 amino acids. CDR1 and CDR2 from the germline V gene are ENHRY and SYGVKD. The V gene lost 6 bases and the J gene lost 0 bases, with 14 bases spanning the gap. The CDR3 DNA is TGTGCCATCAGGGCCCCGTTAATCACTAACTATGGCTACACCTTC. Protein sequence: CAIRAPLITNYGYTF.

The J gene is TRBJ2-7, the V gene TRBV27; maybe TRBD1 (6 bases). The V end lost 5 bases, the J end lost 4 bases, and 15 bases lay between the germline ends. This CDR3 contains 14 residues. Germline CDR1 is MNHEY and CDR2 is SMNVEV (reference sequence). In nucleotides, the CDR3 is TGTGCCAGCAGTCAGCAGGGGCGCGGGTACGAGCAGTACTTC. It specifies CASSQQGRGYEQYF.

With regard to this clone: The sample has other DNA sequences that encode this CDR3 too. This chain joins TRBV3-1 (or the pseudogene TRBV3-2) and TRBJ1-2; tentative D call: TRBD1 (6 bases). The V gene lost 4 bases and the J gene lost 6 bases, with 12 bases spanning the gap. This CDR3 region has 13 residues. Germline CDR1 LGHDT, CDR2 YNNKEL (reference sequence). CDR3 DNA: TGTGCCAGCAGCCGAGACAGGACAAATGGCTACACCTTC. Protein: CASSRDRTNGYTF.

This chain connects TRBV20-1 to TRBJ2-5; 8 bases fit TRBD1. Germline V lookup: CDR1 DFQATT, CDR2 SNEGSKA (reference sequence). The CDR3 runs 15 residues. V shed 3 bases and J 4 bases; nucleotides not matched to a gene: 10. The CDR3: CSASMHRGKGETQYF. CDR3 nucleotide sequence: TGCAGTGCTAGTATGCACAGGGGGAAGGGAGAGACCCAGTACTTC.

The chain joins TRBV10-1 to TRBJ2-5, with D unclear. Germline V gene data show CDR1 as WNHNN and CDR2 as SYGVQD (reference sequence). The V gene lost 0 bases and the J gene lost 5 bases, with 7 bases spanning the gap. This CDR3 has 13 amino acids. CDR3 residues: CASSESSRETQYF. CDR3 bases: TGCGCCAGCAGTGAGTCTAGTCGGGAGACCCAGTACTTC.

CDR3 nucleotides: TGCGCCAGCAGCCCCTATGGACAGGGCGGAACTGAAGCTTTCTTT. It codes for CASSPYGQGGTEAFF. The chain employs TRBV5-1 and TRBJ1-1, with 8 bases lining up with TRBD1. This CDR3 is built from 15 residues. V shed 4 bases and J 5 bases; nucleotides not matched to a gene: 10. Germline CDR1 is SGHRS and CDR2 is YFSETQ.

This chain links TRBV7-8 with TRBJ2-2; the match to TRBD1 covers 7 bases. Trimming removed 7 bases from V and 0 bases from J; junction bases left unmatched: 5. From germline, CDR1 is SGHVS and CDR2 FQNEAQ. CDR3 length: 15 residues. CDR3 in DNA: TGTGCCAGCAACCCCGGGACAGCGAACACCGGGGAGCTGTTTTTT. Translating it yields CASNPGTANTGELFF.

Comments on this clone: A junction end diverges from the germline sequence, so it may reflect a read error. The V and J genes are TRBV27 and TRBJ2-3; D may be TRBD2 (5 bases). Germline V gene data show CDR1 as MNHEY and CDR2 as SMNVEV (reference sequence). The CDR3 has 15 residues. The CDR3 sequence is CASSLGAARTNTQYF. CDR3 in DNA: TGTGCCAGCAGTTTGGGAGCGGCCCGCACAAATACGCAGTATTTT.

This chain connects TRBV7-9 to TRBJ2-1; 7 bases fit TRBD2. Germline CDR1 is SEHNR and CDR2 is FQNEAQ (reference sequence). Trimming removed 2 bases from V and 5 bases from J; junction bases left unmatched: 9. This CDR3 comprises 16 residues. The CDR3 region has the DNA TGTGCCAGCAGCTTATCGCTTGGGGAGGGGAACAATGAGCAGTTCTTC. Translating gives CASSLSLGEGNNEQFF.

The rearrangement links TRBV19 to TRBJ1-5; D may be TRBD1 (5 bases). Germline values: CDR1 LNHDA, CDR2 SQIVND (reference sequence). V lost 2 bases, J lost 2 bases, and 19 bases lay in between. The CDR3 spans 18 residues. The CDR3 sequence is CASSIRQGGDVGNQPQHF. CDR3 nucleotides: TGTGCCAGTAGTATACGGCAGGGCGGGGACGTGGGCAATCAGCCCCAGCATTTT.

This chain uses TRBV6-5 with TRBJ2-3; D might be TRBD1 (5 bases). Trimming shortened V by 2 bases and J by 6 bases, and 15 bases separated the two germline ends. This CDR3 contains 15 residues. Germline-derived CDR1 and CDR2 are MNHEY and SVGAGI. CDR3 in DNA: TGTGCCAGCAGTTACGGAGACAGCTGGAGCGATACGCAGTATTTT. It translates to CASSYGDSWSDTQYF.

This chain uses TRBV11-2 with TRBJ1-5; 9 positions match TRBD1. There are 16 residues in the CDR3. Germline V gene sequence: CDR1 SGHAT, CDR2 FQNNGV. The J segment lost 1 base and the V segment lost 0 bases, leaving 1 base of the junction unmatched. CDR3 in amino acids: CASSLDTGGSNQPQHF. The CDR3 coding sequence is TGTGCCAGCAGCTTAGATACAGGGGGCAGCAATCAGCCCCAGCATTTT.

CDR3 loop: CASSYRGSNQPQHF. In DNA form, the CDR3 reads TGTGCCAGCAGTTACCGGGGTAGCAATCAGCCCCAGCATTTT. V usage is TRBV6-6 and J usage is TRBJ1-5; D remains unclear. Germline-derived CDR1 and CDR2 are MNHNY and SVGAGI (reference sequence). Between the trimmed V and J ends, which lost 2 bases and 0 bases, there was a span of 5 bases. This CDR3 has 14 amino acids.